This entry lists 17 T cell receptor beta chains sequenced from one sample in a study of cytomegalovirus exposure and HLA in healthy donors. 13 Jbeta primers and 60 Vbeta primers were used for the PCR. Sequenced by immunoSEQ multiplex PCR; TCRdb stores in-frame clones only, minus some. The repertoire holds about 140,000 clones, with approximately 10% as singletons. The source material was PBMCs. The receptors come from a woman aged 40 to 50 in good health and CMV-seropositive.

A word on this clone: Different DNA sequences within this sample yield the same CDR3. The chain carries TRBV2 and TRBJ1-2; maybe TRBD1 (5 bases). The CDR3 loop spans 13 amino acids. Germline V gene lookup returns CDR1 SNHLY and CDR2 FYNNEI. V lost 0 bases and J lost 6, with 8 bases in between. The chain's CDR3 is CASSEARVNGYTF. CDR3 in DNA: TGTGCCAGCAGTGAAGCCAGGGTGAATGGCTACACCTTC.

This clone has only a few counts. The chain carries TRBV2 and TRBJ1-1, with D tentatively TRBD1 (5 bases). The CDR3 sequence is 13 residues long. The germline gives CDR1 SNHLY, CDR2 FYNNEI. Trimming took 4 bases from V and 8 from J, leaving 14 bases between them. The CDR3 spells CASSVLGGSEAFF. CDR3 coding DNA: TGTGCCAGCAGTGTCTTGGGGGGATCCGAAGCTTTCTTT.

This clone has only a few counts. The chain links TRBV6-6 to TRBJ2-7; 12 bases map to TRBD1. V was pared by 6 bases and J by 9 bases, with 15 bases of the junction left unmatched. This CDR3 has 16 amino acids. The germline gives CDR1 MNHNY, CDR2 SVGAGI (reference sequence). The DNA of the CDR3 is TGTGCCAGCAGCCGACCGGAACCGGGACAGGGGGCCGGGCAGTACTTC. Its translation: CASSRPEPGQGAGQYF.

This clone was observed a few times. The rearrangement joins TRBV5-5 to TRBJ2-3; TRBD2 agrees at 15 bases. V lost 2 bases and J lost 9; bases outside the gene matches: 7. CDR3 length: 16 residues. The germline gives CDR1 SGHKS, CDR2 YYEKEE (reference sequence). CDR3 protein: CASSLGTSGGPDTQYF. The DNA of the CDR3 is TGTGCCAGCAGCTTAGGGACTAGCGGGGGGCCTGACACGCAGTATTTT.

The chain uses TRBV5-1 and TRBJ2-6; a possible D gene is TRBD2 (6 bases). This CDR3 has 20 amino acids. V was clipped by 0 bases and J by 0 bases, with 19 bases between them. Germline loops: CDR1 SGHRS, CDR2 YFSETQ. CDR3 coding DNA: TGCGCCAGCAGCTTGGGGTGGAGGGGCAGGGTGAACTCTGGGGCCAACGTCCTGACTTTC. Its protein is CASSLGWRGRVNSGANVLTF.

CDR3 in DNA: TGTGCCAGCAGCCAAAGGACTGGGGAAATCAATGAGCAGTTCTTC. This translates into CASSQRTGEINEQFF. This rearrangement joins TRBV11-2 to TRBJ2-1; D perhaps matches TRBD2 (5 bases). CDR3 length: 15 amino acids. Per germline, CDR1 SGHAT and CDR2 FQNNGV. Trimming shortened V by 5 bases and J by 6 bases, and 17 bases separated the two germline ends.

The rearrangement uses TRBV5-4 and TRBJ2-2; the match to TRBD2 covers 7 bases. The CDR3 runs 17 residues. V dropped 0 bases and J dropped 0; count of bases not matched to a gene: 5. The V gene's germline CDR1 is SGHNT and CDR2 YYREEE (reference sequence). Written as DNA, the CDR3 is TGTGCCAGCAGCTTGGTTGCGCGGGGGACGAACACCGGGGAGCTGTTTTTT. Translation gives CASSLVARGTNTGELFF.

Written as DNA, the CDR3 is TGTGCCAGCAGCCTGGACAGCTATGGCTACACCTTC. Amino acid sequence: CASSLDSYGYTF. J is TRBJ1-2 and V is TRBV7-9, with a tentative D call TRBD1 (6 bases). The germline V gene has CDR1 SEHNR and CDR2 FQNEAQ (reference sequence). This CDR3 spans 12 amino acids. With 5 bases removed from V and 4 bases from J, the gap between germline ends came to 8 bases.

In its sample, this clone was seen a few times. CDR3 protein: CASSLDPGMDTGELFF. As DNA, the CDR3 is TGTGCCAGCAGCTTGGATCCGGGTATGGACACCGGGGAGCTGTTTTTT. The chain combines TRBV5-4 with TRBJ2-2; unclear D gene. V was cut by 0 bases and J by 3 bases, with 12 bases left in between. CDR1 is SGHNT and CDR2 is YYREEE in the germline V gene (reference sequence). The CDR3 extends over 16 amino acids.

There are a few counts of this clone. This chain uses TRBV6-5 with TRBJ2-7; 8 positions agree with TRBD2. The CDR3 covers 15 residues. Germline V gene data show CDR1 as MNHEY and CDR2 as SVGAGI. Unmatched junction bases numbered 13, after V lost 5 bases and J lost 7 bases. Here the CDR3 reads CASSPQAGAPWEQYF. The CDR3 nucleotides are TGTGCCAGCAGTCCCCAAGCGGGGGCCCCCTGGGAGCAGTACTTC.

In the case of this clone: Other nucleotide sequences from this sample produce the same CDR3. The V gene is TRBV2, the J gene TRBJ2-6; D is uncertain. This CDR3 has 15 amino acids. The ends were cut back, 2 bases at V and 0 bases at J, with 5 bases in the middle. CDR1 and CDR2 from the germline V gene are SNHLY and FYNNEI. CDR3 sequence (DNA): TGTGCCAGCAGTGAAAACGGCTCTGGGGCCAACGTCCTGACTTTC. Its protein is CASSENGSGANVLTF.

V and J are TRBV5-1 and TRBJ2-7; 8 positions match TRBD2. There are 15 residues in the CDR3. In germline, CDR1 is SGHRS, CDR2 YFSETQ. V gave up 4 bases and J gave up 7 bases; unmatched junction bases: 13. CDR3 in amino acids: CASSPGGRGAREQYF. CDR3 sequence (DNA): TGCGCCAGCAGCCCCGGGGGGCGGGGGGCCCGGGAGCAGTACTTC.

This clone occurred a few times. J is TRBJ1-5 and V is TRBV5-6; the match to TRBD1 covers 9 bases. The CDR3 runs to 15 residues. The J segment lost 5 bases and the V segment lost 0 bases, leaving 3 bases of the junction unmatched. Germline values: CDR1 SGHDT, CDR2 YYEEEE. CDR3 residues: CASSLGGDRDQPQHF. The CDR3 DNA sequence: TGTGCCAGCAGCTTGGGAGGGGACAGGGATCAGCCCCAGCATTTT. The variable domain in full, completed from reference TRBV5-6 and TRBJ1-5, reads DAGVTQSPTHLIKTRGQQVTLRCSPKSGHDTVSWYQQALGQGPQFIFQYYEEEERQRGNFPDRFSGHQFPNYSSELNVNALLLGDSALYLCASSLGGDRDQPQHFGDGTRLSIL.

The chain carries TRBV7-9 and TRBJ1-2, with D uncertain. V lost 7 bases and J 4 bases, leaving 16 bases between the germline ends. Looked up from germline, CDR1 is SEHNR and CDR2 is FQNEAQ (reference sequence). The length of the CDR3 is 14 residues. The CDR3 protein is CASTSATSSYGYTF. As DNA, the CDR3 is TGTGCCAGCACCTCAGCGACTTCGTCCTATGGCTACACCTTC. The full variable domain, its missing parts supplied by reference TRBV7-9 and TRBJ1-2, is DTGVSQNPRHKITKRGQNVTFRCDPISEHNRLYWYRQTLGQGPEFLTYFQNEAQLEKSRLLSDRFSAERPKGSFSTLEIQRTEQGDSAMYLCASTSATSSYGYTFGSGTRLTVV.

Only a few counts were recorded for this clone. The CDR3 bases are TGCGCCAGCAGCCCCGGGACAGAAGGTTCACCCCTCCACTTT. This gives the protein CASSPGTEGSPLHF. The genes are TRBV5-1 and TRBJ1-6, with 7 nucleotides matching TRBD1. Trimming cost V 4 bases and J 9 bases; bases outside gene matches: 7. The CDR3 has 14 amino acids. CDR1 and CDR2 (germline): SGHRS, YFSETQ.

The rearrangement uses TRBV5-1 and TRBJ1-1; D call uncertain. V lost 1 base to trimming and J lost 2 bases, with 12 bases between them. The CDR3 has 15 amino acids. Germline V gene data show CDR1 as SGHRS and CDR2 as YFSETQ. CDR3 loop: CASSLKGPGNTEAFF. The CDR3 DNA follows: TGCGCCAGCAGCTTGAAGGGTCCGGGAAACACTGAAGCTTTCTTT.

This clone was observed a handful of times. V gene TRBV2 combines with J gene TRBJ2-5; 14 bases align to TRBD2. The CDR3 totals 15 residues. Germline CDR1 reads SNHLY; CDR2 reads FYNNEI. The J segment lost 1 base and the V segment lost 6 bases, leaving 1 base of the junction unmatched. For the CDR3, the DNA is TGTGCCAGCAGGGGGACTAGCGGGGGCCAAGAGACCCAGTACTTC. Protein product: CASRGTSGGQETQYF.